This T cell receptor (beta chain) was obtained from a study of vaccination effects on CD4 cells after COVID-19. Findings of the study overall: Convalescent patients numbered few in the study; early post-infection timepoints were missing entirely. Long after vaccination, the clones induced by infection and by vaccine shrank markedly in size.

Antigen-specific CD4+ T cells expanded by the ViraFEST assay with viral peptide pools were then sequenced. Subsequent to less than eleven days of culture, CD4+ T cells were isolated. People in the vaccine group had not been infected with SARS-CoV-2 before, and their nucleocapsid antibodies were negative. Wells containing 1.5 million to 2.5 million PBMC each were cultured with around 9.1 IU/ml IL-2 and about 9.6 ug/ml peptides. On days 3 and 7, fresh IL-2 medium replaced half the medium. A remark on this clone: The target antigen is unknown.

V was clipped by 2 bases and J by 0 bases, with 12 bases between them. Per the germline V gene, CDR1 is MNHEY and CDR2 is SVGAGI. This CDR3 comprises 16 residues. TCRdb keeps only in-frame clones here, not all; method: immunoSEQ multiplex PCR. The sample yields about 41,000 clones, under 70% seen once. The chain couples TRBV6-5 to TRBJ2-3; the D gene is possibly TRBD2 (5 bases). The sequencing used CD4+ T cells from PBMCs cultured with HCoV-OC43 spike peptides, collected before COVID-19 vaccination. Documented subset: HCoV-OC43 spike overlapping peptide pool stimulation. The source is a human donor who received a COVID-19 vaccine. The CDR3 nucleotides read TGTGCCAGCAGTTACCCTTGGAGGAGGAGCACAGATACGCAGTATTTT. This gives the protein CASSYPWRRSTDTQYF.